The present TCR beta chain was sequenced within a study of beta chain features in type 1 diabetes. Reverse transcribing all isolated RNA meant expressed TCRB transcripts were sequenced. Measured with immunoSEQ multiplex PCR; TCRdb has only the in-frame clones, and not every one. The table includes about 220,000 clones, about a tenth detected once. This clone was observed a handful of times. Its specificity is unknown. Study outcomes and limitations: Naive, central memory and regulatory TCRB repertoires appeared more similar among patients than healthy donors.

The receptor was derived from a man between 18 and 35 years old in good health. Material: central memory CD4+ T cells from blood.

This chain's CDR3 is CASSYGGSGANVLTF. Here the CDR3 DNA reads TGTGCCAGCAGTTACGGGGGCTCTGGGGCCAACGTCCTGACTTTC. The V gene is TRBV11-2, the J gene TRBJ2-6, with D tentatively TRBD2 (6 bases). V was trimmed by 6 bases and J by 0 bases, leaving 9 bases between them. Germline V lookup: CDR1 SGHAT, CDR2 FQNNGV. The CDR3 is 15 residues long.